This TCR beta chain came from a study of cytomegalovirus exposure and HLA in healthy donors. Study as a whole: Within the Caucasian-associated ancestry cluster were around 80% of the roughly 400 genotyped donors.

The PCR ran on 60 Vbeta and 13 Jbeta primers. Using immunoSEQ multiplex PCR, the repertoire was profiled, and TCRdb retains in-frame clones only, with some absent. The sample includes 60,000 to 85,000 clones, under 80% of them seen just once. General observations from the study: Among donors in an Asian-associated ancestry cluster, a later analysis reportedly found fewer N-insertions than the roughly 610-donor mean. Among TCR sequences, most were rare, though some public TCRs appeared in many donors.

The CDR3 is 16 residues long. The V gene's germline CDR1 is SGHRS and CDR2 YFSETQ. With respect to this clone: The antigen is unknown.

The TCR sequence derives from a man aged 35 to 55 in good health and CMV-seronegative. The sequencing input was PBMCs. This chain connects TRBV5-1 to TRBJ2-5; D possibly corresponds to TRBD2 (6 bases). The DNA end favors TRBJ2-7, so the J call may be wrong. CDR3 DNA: TGCGCCAGCAGCGGTCCTGGTCGGGAGAGCAAATACGAGCAGTACTTC. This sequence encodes CASSGPGRESKYEQYF.